Sequencing of this TCR beta chain was carried out in a study of Graves' ophthalmopathy and Graves' hyperthyroidism. Additional autoimmune diseases, uncontrolled infections, pregnancy or lactation disqualified patients. From RNA, the CDR3 regions of TCR beta chains were amplified and sequenced. Investigators did first-round RT-PCR with HTBI primers, then second-round multiplex PCR. TCRdb independently ran MiXCR on the multiplex PCR reads; one entry per CDR3 protein. The sample lists more than 1,000,000 distinct CDR3 sequences, less than 45% occurring once. Germline loops: CDR1 DFQATT, CDR2 SNEGSKA (reference sequence). The CDR3 consists of 16 residues. Concerning this clonotype itself: Its specificity is unknown. The junction departs from the called germline gene at one end, perhaps through a read error.

Points from the study as a whole: This model predicted ophthalmopathy progression (sensitivity 70.59%, specificity 72% to 85%). The blood repertoire also included most expanded thyroid clonotypes above 0.001 frequency. In separating ophthalmopathy from stable hyperthyroidism, a 13-signature model achieved about 90% sensitivity and over 80% specificity.

The TCR sequence derives from an adult man with Graves' hyperthyroidism. The V call is TRBV20-1, the J call TRBJ1-5, with D hard to call. Sequenced material: peripheral blood or thyroid tissue (not recorded which). The CDR3, as DNA: TGCAGTGCTGGAGATCACGGCGGGTGGGAAGATCAGCCCCAGCATTTT. Translating gives CSAGDHGGWEDQPQHF.